What follows are 17 T cell receptor beta chains derived from one specimen sequenced in a study of CD8 T cells in Susac syndrome. An amount of RNA that ranged from about 0.45 to 1 ug was reverse transcribed with random hexamers. TCRdb reprocessed the immunoSEQ multiplex PCR reads with MiXCR, giving one entry per CDR3 protein. The profile shows some 180,000 distinct CDR3 sequences, approximately 94% of them singletons. The sample consisted of CD4+ T cells from PBMCs. The receptors shown here come from a human donor in good health.

The chain joins TRBV7-9 to TRBJ2-7; 11 bases agree with TRBD1. Looked up from germline, CDR1 is SEHNR and CDR2 is FQNEAQ (reference sequence). V shed 4 bases, J shed 4 bases, and the junction held 6 bases outside the gene matches. The CDR3 loop spans 15 amino acids. CDR3 loop: CASSSAWDRGYEQYF. The CDR3 DNA follows: TGTGCCAGCAGCTCCGCCTGGGACAGGGGGTACGAGCAGTACTTC.

The CDR3 DNA reads TGTGCCAGCAGGGCTCCGGGGCAACAGCCCCAGCATTTT. The encoded protein is CASRAPGQQPQHF. The rearrangement uses TRBV28 and TRBJ1-5, with a tentative D call TRBD1 (5 bases). The CDR3 has 13 residues. V dropped 6 bases and J dropped 7 bases, with 13 bases sitting between them. Looked up from germline, CDR1 is MDHEN and CDR2 is SYDVKM.

V and J are TRBV18 and TRBJ2-7; 10 bases fit TRBD2. Germline CDR1 is KGHSH and CDR2 is LQKENI. This CDR3 contains 18 residues. The V and J ends lost 0 bases and 3 bases, in that order; junction bases with no gene match: 11. The CDR3 region is CASSPPGLASLAGYEQYF. The CDR3 DNA follows: TGTGCCAGCTCACCACCGGGACTAGCGTCCTTGGCCGGCTACGAGCAGTACTTC.

The chain employs TRBV2 and TRBJ2-1; 9 bases fit TRBD2. J was trimmed by 4 bases and V by 2 bases; bases with no gene match: 3. Per germline, CDR1 SNHLY and CDR2 FYNNEI. The CDR3 extends over 15 amino acids. CDR3 in amino acids: CASSETSGRYNEQFF. The CDR3 coding sequence is TGTGCCAGCAGTGAAACTAGCGGGCGGTACAATGAGCAGTTCTTC.

V and J are TRBV25-1 and TRBJ2-6, with unresolved D. This CDR3 is built from 14 residues. V was shortened by 3 bases and J by 0 bases, with 3 bases between the two germline ends. The V gene's germline CDR1 is MGHDK and CDR2 SYGVNS. In DNA form, the CDR3 reads TGTGCCAGCAGTGATCCCTCTGGGGCCAACGTCCTGACTTTC. This sequence encodes CASSDPSGANVLTF.

This chain uses TRBV29-1 with TRBJ2-1; D unresolved. Germline assignment: CDR1 SQVTM and CDR2 ANQGSEA. This CDR3 is built from 14 residues. Trimming shortened V by 2 bases and J by 4 bases, and 12 bases separated the two germline ends. The CDR3 here is CSVESDPVYNEQFF. CDR3 coding DNA: TGCAGCGTTGAAAGCGACCCTGTTTACAATGAGCAGTTCTTC.

The V gene is TRBV29-1, the J gene TRBJ2-5; D unclear. CDR1 is SQVTM, CDR2 ANQGSEA, per germline. The CDR3 loop spans 11 amino acids. The V gene lost 6 bases and the J gene lost 5 bases, with 10 bases spanning the gap. CDR3 amino acids: CSVLLVETQYF. As DNA, the CDR3 is TGCAGCGTGCTTCTTGTGGAGACCCAGTACTTC.

This clonotype was seen only once. This chain joins TRBV30 and TRBJ2-1; 13 bases are a match to TRBD2. Trimming cost V 1 base and J 10 bases; bases outside gene matches: 4. The CDR3 covers 14 residues. Germline V gene data show CDR1 as GTSNPN and CDR2 as SVGIG (reference sequence). The CDR3 spells CAWSALTSGREQFF. The CDR3 coding sequence is TGTGCCTGGAGTGCCTTGACTAGCGGGAGGGAGCAGTTCTTC.

The rearrangement uses TRBV2 and TRBJ2-5, with 9 positions matching TRBD2. The length of the CDR3 is 13 residues. The ends lost 5 bases at V and 3 bases at J; junction bases unmatched: 1. The germline CDR1 and CDR2 sequences are SNHLY and FYNNEI. Here the CDR3 DNA reads TGTGCCAGCAGTCGACTAGCGGAAGAGACCCAGTACTTC. This sequence encodes CASSRLAEETQYF. Full variable domain (remainder filled in from reference TRBV2 and TRBJ2-5): EPEVTQTPSHQVTQMGQEVILRCVPISNHLYFYWYRQILGQKVEFLVSFYNNEISEKSEIFDDQFSVERPDGSNFTLKIRSTKLEDSAMYFCASSRLAEETQYFGPGTRLLVL.

The rearrangement links TRBV4-3 to TRBJ2-3; 9 bases line up with TRBD2. Germline loops: CDR1 LGHNA, CDR2 YSLEER. CDR3 length equals 16 residues. With V trimmed by 3 bases and J by 4 bases, 8 bases remained unmatched. Here the CDR3 DNA reads TGCGCCAGCAGCCAGGAAGCGGGAGGTTCAGCAGATACGCAGTATTTT. Translation gives CASSQEAGGSADTQYF.

The rearrangement uses TRBV2 and TRBJ2-1; D uncertain. Looked up from germline, CDR1 is SNHLY and CDR2 is FYNNEI. This CDR3 is 13 amino acids long. Trimming cost V 9 bases and J 0 bases, with 9 bases left between them. The CDR3 region is CASSWSSYNEQFF. DNA of the CDR3: TGTGCCAGTTCCTGGAGCTCCTACAATGAGCAGTTCTTC.

The CDR3 DNA reads TGTGCCAGCGCCTTAGCGGGGTACAATGAGCAGTTCTTC. Its translation: CASALAGYNEQFF. V usage is TRBV27 and J usage is TRBJ2-1, with 8 bases lining up with TRBD2. Germline CDR1 and CDR2: MNHEY and SMNVEV (reference sequence). This CDR3 comprises 13 residues. J was trimmed by 4 bases and V by 8 bases; bases with no gene match: 4.

The chain combines TRBV6-6 with TRBJ2-1; perhaps TRBD2 as D (5 bases). The CDR3 totals 14 residues. The V and J ends lost 1 base and 9 bases respectively, with 13 bases between them. In germline, CDR1 is MNHNY, CDR2 SVGAGI (reference sequence). CDR3 sequence (DNA): TGTGCCAGCAGTTACTTGGCGGGTGGGATTGAGCAGTTCTTC. Its translation is CASSYLAGGIEQFF.

The chain is built from TRBV28 and TRBJ2-1; no reliable D call. The V and J ends lost 2 bases and 7 bases respectively, with 12 bases between them. The CDR3 sequence is 14 residues long. CDR1 and CDR2 from the germline V gene are MDHEN and SYDVKM. For the CDR3, the DNA is TGTGCCAGCAGTTTAGGTTCGGCGGAGAATGAGCAGTTCTTC. Translated: CASSLGSAENEQFF.

The gene calls are TRBV20-1 and TRBJ2-7; 7 bases line up with TRBD2. This CDR3 is 11 amino acids long. Germline CDR1 and CDR2: DFQATT and SNEGSKA (reference sequence). After removal of 8 bases from V and 6 bases from J, the junction contained 7 bases not matched to a gene. The CDR3 nucleotides read TGCAGTCCGGGACTAACCCTCGAGCAGTACTTC. Translated: CSPGLTLEQYF.

The gene calls are TRBV12-3 or TRBV12-4 and TRBJ2-1; D might be TRBD2 (5 bases). V was cut by 5 bases and J by 8 bases, with 7 bases left in between. The CDR3 extends over 11 amino acids. This chain's CDR3 is CASSPRDEQFF. CDR3 sequence (DNA): TGTGCCAGCAGTCCGAGGGATGAGCAGTTCTTC.

The chain carries TRBV28 and TRBJ1-1; D ambiguous. The CDR3 is made up of 11 amino acids. Germline V gene data show CDR1 as MDHEN and CDR2 as SYDVKM. Trimming removed 7 bases at V and 11 bases at J, with 14 bases between. CDR3 amino acids: CASKTSGLAFF. For the CDR3, the DNA is TGTGCCAGCAAAACCTCTGGGTTGGCTTTCTTT.